This T cell receptor beta chain derives from a study of T cell changes during pregnancy in multiple sclerosis. Assay: immunoSEQ multiplex PCR; the TCRdb copy retains only in-frame clones and omits some. In the table there are more than 65,000 clones, roughly 90% of which are singletons. CDR1 is KGHSH, CDR2 LQKENI, per germline. The CDR3 is made up of 16 amino acids. J was trimmed by 3 bases and V by 3 bases; bases with no gene match: 7. The rearrangement uses TRBV18 and TRBJ2-1, with 8 nucleotides matching TRBD2. Material: peripheral blood, obtained after pregnancy. This TCR was sampled from a female donor in good health, enrolled as a control in a pregnancy study. The CDR3 DNA reads TGTGCCAGCTCACCCGCCAAAGCGGGGGACTACAATGAGCAGTTCTTC. Protein sequence: CASSPAKAGDYNEQFF.